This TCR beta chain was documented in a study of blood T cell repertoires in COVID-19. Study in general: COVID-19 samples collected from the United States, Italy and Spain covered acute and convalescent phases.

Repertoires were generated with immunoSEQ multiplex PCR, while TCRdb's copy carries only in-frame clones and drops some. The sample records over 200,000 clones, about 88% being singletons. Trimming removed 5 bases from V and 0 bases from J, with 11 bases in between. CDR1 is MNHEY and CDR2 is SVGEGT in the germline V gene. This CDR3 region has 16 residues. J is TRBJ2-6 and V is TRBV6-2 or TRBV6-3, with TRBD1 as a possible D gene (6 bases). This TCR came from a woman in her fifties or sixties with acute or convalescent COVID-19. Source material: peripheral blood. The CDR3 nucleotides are TGTGCCAGCAGTCCGACAGGTTTCTCTGGGGCCAACGTCCTGACTTTC. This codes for CASSPTGFSGANVLTF.